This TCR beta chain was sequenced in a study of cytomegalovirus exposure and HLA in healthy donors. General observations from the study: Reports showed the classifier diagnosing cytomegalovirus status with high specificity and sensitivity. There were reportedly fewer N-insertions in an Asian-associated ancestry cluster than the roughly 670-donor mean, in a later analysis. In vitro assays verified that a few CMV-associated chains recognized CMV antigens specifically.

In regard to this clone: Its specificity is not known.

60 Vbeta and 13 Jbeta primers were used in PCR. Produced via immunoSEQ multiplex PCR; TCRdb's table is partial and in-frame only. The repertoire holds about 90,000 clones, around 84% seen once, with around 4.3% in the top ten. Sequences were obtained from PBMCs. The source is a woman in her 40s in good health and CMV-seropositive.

CDR3 in DNA: TGTGCCAGCAGCTTCGGGGAGGGGGCCTACGAGCAGTACTTC. Its translation is CASSFGEGAYEQYF. The rearrangement links TRBV5-5 to TRBJ2-7; D possibly corresponds to TRBD2 (7 bases). Trimming pared 2 bases from V and 2 bases from J, leaving 11 bases between. Germline CDR1 SGHKS, CDR2 YYEKEE (reference sequence). The CDR3 consists of 14 residues.